This record concerns one T cell receptor (beta chain) sequence. Its specificity is unknown. Trimming removed 7 bases from V and 1 base from J, with 5 bases in between. Germline CDR1 and CDR2: LNHDA and SQIVND (reference sequence). CDR3 size: 13 residues. This entry comes from a study of T cell responses to AZD1222 COVID-19 vaccine. Whole-study findings and limits: Only six or seven AZD1222 recipients tested seropositive at baseline. Only after the peak T cell response were repertoires sampled. Dominant CD4 TCR responses targeted spike regions 160-218 and 743-854.

Clones were read by immunoSEQ multiplex PCR, and TCRdb kept only the in-frame ones, dropping some. This sample carries roughly 120,000 clones, 85% to 95% of them seen once, and the ten largest clones take 2.5% to 3%. V is TRBV19 and J is TRBJ2-6; D gene unclear. The material was peripheral blood, obtained on day 0 of AZD1222 vaccination. This TCR was recovered from an adult in good health. The CDR3 bases are TGTGCCAGTACCCTGTCTGGGGCCAACGTCCTGACTTTC. Translation: CASTLSGANVLTF.